This T cell receptor (beta chain) derives from a study of blood T cells in healthy people across ages. The study, taken as a whole, reports: Both naive CD4+ cell counts and diversity were greater in long-lived donors than in aged donors.

Only one count was recorded for this clonotype. Its cognate antigen is unknown. The second PCR ran about 6 to 11 cycles with a sample-barcoded 5' primer and J-beta primers. One entry per CDR3 protein, called by TCRdb with MiXCR from the 5' RACE reads. The table lists nearly 800,000 distinct CDR3 sequences, about 61% of them singletons. This CDR3 contains 11 residues. Between the trimmed V and J ends, which lost 7 bases and 11 bases, there was a span of 16 bases. Germline V gives CDR1 SQVTM, CDR2 ANQGSEA. This receptor was identified in a man aged 40-49 years in good health. The sequenced sample consisted of blood. The chain carries TRBV29-1 and TRBJ2-3; the D gene could be TRBD1 or TRBD2 (7 bases each). The CDR3 is CSADREGRQYF. The CDR3 region has the DNA TGCAGCGCCGACAGGGAGGGAAGGCAGTATTTT.